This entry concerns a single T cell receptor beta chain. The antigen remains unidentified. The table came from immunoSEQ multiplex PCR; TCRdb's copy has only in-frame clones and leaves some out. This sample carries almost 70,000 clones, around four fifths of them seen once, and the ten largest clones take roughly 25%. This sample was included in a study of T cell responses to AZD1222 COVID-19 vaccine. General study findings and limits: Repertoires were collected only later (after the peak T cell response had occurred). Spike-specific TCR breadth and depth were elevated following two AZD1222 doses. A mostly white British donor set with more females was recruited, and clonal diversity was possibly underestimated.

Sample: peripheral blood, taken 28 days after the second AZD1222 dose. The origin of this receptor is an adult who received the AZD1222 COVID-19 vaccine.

The CDR3 region is CASSPTSGGRYSYEQYF. As DNA, the CDR3 is TGCGCCAGCAGCCCAACGTCGGGGGGAAGGTACTCCTACGAGCAGTACTTC. The gene calls are TRBV5-1 and TRBJ2-7; 7 nucleotides match TRBD2. CDR1 is SGHRS, CDR2 YFSETQ, per germline. With V trimmed by 4 bases and J by 0 bases, 13 bases remained unmatched. CDR3 length: 17 amino acids. Variable domain in full (rest from reference TRBV5-1 and TRBJ2-7): KAGVTQTPRYLIKTRGQQVTLSCSPISGHRSVSWYQQTPGQGLQFLFEYFSETQRNKGNFPGRFSGRQFSNSRSEMNVSTLELGDSALYLCASSPTSGGRYSYEQYFGPGTRLTVT.